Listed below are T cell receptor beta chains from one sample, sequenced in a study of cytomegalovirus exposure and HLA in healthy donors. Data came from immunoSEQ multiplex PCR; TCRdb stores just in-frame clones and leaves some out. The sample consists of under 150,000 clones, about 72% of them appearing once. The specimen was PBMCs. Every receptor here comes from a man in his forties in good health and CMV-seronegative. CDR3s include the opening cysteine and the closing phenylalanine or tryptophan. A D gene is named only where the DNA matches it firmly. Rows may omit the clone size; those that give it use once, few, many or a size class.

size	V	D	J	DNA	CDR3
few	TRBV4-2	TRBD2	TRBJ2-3	TGTGCCAGCAGCCTTCGACTAGCGGGGGAGCGCACAGATACGCAGTATTTT	CASSLRLAGERTDTQYF
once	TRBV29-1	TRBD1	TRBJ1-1	TGCAGCGTTGAAGATCAGGAGGGGGCGCGGATCCCGATGCTAGCTTTCTTT	CSVEDQEGARIPMLAFF
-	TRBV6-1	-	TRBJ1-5	TGTGCCAGCATCCGAGGGCAGAGCAATCAGCCCCAGCATTTT	CASIRGQSNQPQHF
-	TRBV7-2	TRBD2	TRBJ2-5	TGTGCCAGCAGCTCCCCGGGGGGCCAAGAGACCCAGTACTTC	CASSSPGGQETQYF
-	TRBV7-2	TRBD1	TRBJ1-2	TGTGCCAGCAGCTTCCAGGGGGCCGGGGACTATGGCTACACCTTC	CASSFQGAGDYGYTF
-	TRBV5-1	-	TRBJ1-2	TGCGCCAGCAGCCCAAATGATGTGGGGCACTATGGCTACACCTTC	CASSPNDVGHYGYTF
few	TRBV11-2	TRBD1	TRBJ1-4	TGTGCCAGCAGAAACCCCAAGGGGGCTCTTGGTGAAAAACTGTTTTTT	CASRNPKGALGEKLFF
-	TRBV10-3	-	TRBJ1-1	TGTGCCATCGAAAGTATTCAAGGAGCTGAAGCTTTCTTT	CAIESIQGAEAFF
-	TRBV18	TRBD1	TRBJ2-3	TGTGCCAGCTCACCCCGGGACAGCGCAGATACGCAGTATTTT	CASSPRDSADTQYF
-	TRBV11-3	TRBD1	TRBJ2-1	TGTGCCAGCAGCAAAGGGACAGCCTGGAGCAATGAGCAGTTCTTC	CASSKGTAWSNEQFF
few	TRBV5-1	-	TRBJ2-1	TGCGCCAGCAGCTCGAGGGTAAATGAGCAGTTCTTC	CASSSRVNEQFF
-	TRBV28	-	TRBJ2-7	TGTGCCAGCAGTTCAACTAGGATGGAACCCTACGAGCAGTACTTC	CASSSTRMEPYEQYF
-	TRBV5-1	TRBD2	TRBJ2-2	TGCGCCAGCAGCTTGTTTCGGACTAGCGGGGGGAGGAACACCGGGGAGCTGTTTTTT	CASSLFRTSGGRNTGELFF
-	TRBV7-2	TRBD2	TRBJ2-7	TGTGCCAGCAGCTTAGACGGGAGGGCCGGGGAGCAGTACTTC	CASSLDGRAGEQYF
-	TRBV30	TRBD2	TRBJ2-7	TGTGCCTGGAGCGTAGGACTAGTTAACGACGAGCAGTACTTC	CAWSVGLVNDEQYF
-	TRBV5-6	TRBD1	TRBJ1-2	TGTGCCAGCAGACCTACAGGGGGCGTGGTGGGCTACACCTTC	CASRPTGGVVGYTF
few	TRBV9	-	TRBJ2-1	TGTGCCAGCAGCACCTGGGGGGACCAACTCGATGAGCAGTTCTTC	CASSTWGDQLDEQFF
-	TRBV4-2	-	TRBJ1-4	TGTGCCAGCAGCGCAAGAGGGGAGACAGGAATTGAAAAACTGTTTTTT	CASSARGETGIEKLFF
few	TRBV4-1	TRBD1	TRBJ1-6	TGCGCCAGCAGCCAAGTGAGGGGGAAGGCAGGGGGGCTGCAATTAGGGTCACCCCTCCACTTT	CASSQVRGKAGGLQLGSPLHF
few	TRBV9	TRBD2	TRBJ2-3	TGTGCCAGCAGCGACGGGCCGGGACTAGCGGGGGGGGGTACGCAGTATTTT	CASSDGPGLAGGGTQYF
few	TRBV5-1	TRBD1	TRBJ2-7	TGCGCCAGCGCGTTCGGTAGGGACAGGGGATTCGAGCAGTACTTC	CASAFGRDRGFEQYF
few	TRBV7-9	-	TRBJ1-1	TGTGCCAGCAGCTTATCTGGGGGCGGCACTGAAGCTTTCTTT	CASSLSGGGTEAFF
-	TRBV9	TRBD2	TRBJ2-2	TGTGCCAGCAGCGTGAGCGGGAGGGGTACCGGGGAGCTGTTTTTT	CASSVSGRGTGELFF
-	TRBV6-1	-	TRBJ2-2	TGTGCCAGCAAGGAGTTAAGCGTCGGCGGGGAGCTGTTTTTT	CASKELSVGGELFF
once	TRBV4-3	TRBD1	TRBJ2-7	TGCGCCAGCAGCCTCGGGACAGGGGGCTTCCAAACCTACGAGCAGTACTTC	CASSLGTGGFQTYEQYF